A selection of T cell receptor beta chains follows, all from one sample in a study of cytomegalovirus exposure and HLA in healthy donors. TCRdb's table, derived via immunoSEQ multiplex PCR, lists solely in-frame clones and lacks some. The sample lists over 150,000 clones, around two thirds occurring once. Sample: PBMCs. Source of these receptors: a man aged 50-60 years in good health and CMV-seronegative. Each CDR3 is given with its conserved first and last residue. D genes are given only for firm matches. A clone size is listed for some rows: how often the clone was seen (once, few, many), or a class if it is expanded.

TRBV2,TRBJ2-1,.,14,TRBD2,TGTGCCAGCAGTGAAGTCGGGGGGTGGAATGAGCAGTTCTTC,CASSEVGGWNEQFF
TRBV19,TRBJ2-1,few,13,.,TGTGCCAGTACCCCGAGCAGGGCCAATGAGCAGTTCTTC,CASTPSRANEQFF
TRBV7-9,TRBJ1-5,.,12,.,TGTGCCAGCAGCTTTACAGATCAGCCCCAGCATTTT,CASSFTDQPQHF
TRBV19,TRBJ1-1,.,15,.,TGTGCCAGTACCGATACAGGGTCACTCTTTGCTGAAGCTTTCTTT,CASTDTGSLFAEAFF
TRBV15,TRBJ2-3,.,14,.,TGTGCCACCAGCTCTCGGGACTCCACAGATACGCAGTATTTT,CATSSRDSTDTQYF
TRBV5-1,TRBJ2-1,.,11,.,TGCGCCAGCAGCGCTATTAATGAGCAGTTCTTC,CASSAINEQFF
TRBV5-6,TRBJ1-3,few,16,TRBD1,TGTGCCAGCAGCTTGGGCGGGACAGAGTCTGGAAACACCATATATTTT,CASSLGGTESGNTIYF
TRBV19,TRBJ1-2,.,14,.,TGTGCCAGTAGTGTCGGACCTCGGAGGTATGGCTACACCTTC,CASSVGPRRYGYTF
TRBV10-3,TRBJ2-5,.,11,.,TGTGCCATCAGCAACCAAGAGACCCAGTACTTC,CAISNQETQYF
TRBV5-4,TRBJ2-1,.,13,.,TGTGCCAGCAGCCCGCAGGGCGACAATGAGCAGTTCTTC,CASSPQGDNEQFF
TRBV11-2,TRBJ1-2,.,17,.,TGTGCCAGCAGCTTAAACGGGGGGGCAGCCAAAGGTTATGGCTACACCTTC,CASSLNGGAAKGYGYTF
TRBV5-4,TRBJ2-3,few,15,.,TGTGCCAGCAGCTTGGAACGGGGATCCACAGATACGCAGTATTTT,CASSLERGSTDTQYF
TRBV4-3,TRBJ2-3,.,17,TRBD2,TGCGCCAGCAGCCAGCCTAGCGGGGTCTCTAGCACAGATACGCAGTATTTT,CASSQPSGVSSTDTQYF
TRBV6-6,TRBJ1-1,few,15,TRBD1,TGTGCCAGCACCGATACCTGGGACAGTATCTCTGAAGCTTTCTTT,CASTDTWDSISEAFF
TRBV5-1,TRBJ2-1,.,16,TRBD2,TGCGCCAGCAGGCCGCAACTAGCGGGGGGTTTGAATGAGCAGTTCTTC,CASRPQLAGGLNEQFF
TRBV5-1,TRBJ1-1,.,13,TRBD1,TGCGCCAGCAGCGTGACAGGGCCCACTGAAGCTTTCTTT,CASSVTGPTEAFF
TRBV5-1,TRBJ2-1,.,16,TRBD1,TGCGCCAGCAGCAAGGGGCCAGGGACAGGATACAATGAGCAGTTCTTC,CASSKGPGTGYNEQFF
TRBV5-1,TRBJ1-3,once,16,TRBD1,TGCGCCAGCAGCTTTGCGGGACAGGCCTCTGGAAACACCATATATTTT,CASSFAGQASGNTIYF
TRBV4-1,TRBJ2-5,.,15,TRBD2,TGCGCCAGCAGCCCGGGACTAGCCTTTAAAGAGACCCAGTACTTC,CASSPGLAFKETQYF
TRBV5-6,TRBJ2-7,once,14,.,TGTGCCAGCAGCTTGGGACAGCCCCCCTACGAGCAGTACTTC,CASSLGQPPYEQYF
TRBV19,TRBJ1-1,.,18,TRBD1,TGTGCCAGTAGTGGTTCCCCGAGGGACAGCAATTTGAACACTGAAGCTTTCTTT,CASSGSPRDSNLNTEAFF
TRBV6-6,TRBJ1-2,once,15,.,TGTGCCAGCAGACACCGAAGGACAGCTAACTATGGCTACACCTTC,CASRHRRTANYGYTF
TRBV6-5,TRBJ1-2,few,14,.,TGTGCCAGCAGTACGAGGGGGGGTAACTATGGCTACACCTTC,CASSTRGGNYGYTF
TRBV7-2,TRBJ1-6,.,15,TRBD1,TGTGCCAGCAGCTCCCGGGACAGGGCTAATTCACCCCTCCACTTT,CASSSRDRANSPLHF
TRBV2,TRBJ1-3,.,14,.,TGTGCCAGCAACCCAACAGAATCTGGAAACACCATATATTTT,CASNPTESGNTIYF
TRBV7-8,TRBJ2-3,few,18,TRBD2,TGTGCCAGCAGCATTTCTAGCGGGGGGTTTCCTAGCACAGATACGCAGTATTTT,CASSISSGGFPSTDTQYF
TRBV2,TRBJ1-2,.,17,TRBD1,TGTGCCAGCAGTGAATCGGGGGACAGGGCCACTAACTATGGCTACACCTTC,CASSESGDRATNYGYTF
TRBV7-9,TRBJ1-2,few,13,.,TGTGCCAGCAGCTTAGGGCAGGGCCATGGCTACACCTTC,CASSLGQGHGYTF
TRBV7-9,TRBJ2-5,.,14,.,TGTGCCAGCAGACACTCTGGGCAACAAGAGACCCAGTACTTC,CASRHSGQQETQYF
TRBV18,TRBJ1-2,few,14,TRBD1,TGTGCCAGCTCACCCTTACAGGGGGCGAATGGCTACACCTTC,CASSPLQGANGYTF